A selection of T cell receptor beta chains follows, all from one sample in a study of glioma-infiltrating T cells after dendritic cell vaccination. Measured with immunoSEQ multiplex PCR; TCRdb has only the in-frame clones, and not every one. This table holds about 76,000 clones, about nine tenths found once. The material was blood, obtained after dendritic cell vaccination. Receptor source: a human donor with glioblastoma. The conserved cysteine and the conserved F or W are not part of the CDR3 here. Each record gives: V gene, J gene, clone size, CDR3 protein. Not every row has a clone size; where given, it reads once, few, many or a size class.

>TRBV12-5|TRBJ1-3|-
ASGRGGNTIY
>TRBV18|TRBJ1-2|-
ASSPPTGRDYGYT
>TRBV5-8|TRBJ2-1|-
ASSQPMDRGAYNEQF
>TRBV7-2|TRBJ2-7|few
ASGTSGMDEQY
>TRBV7-3|TRBJ2-7|-
ASSLGQGDYEQY
>TRBV7-9|TRBJ2-5|-
ASSFSYRVLGETQY
>TRBV13|TRBJ2-5|-
ASSHRRVEDPETQY
>TRBV11-3|TRBJ2-4|-
ASSPPQGPNIQY
>TRBV4-1|TRBJ2-3|-
ASSRDTDTQY
>TRBV5-1|TRBJ2-1|-
ASSLQEGPEGNEQF
>TRBV19|TRBJ2-1|-
ASSIFTSGGYNEQF
>TRBV11-3|TRBJ2-5|-
ASSLGRSSGSQY
>TRBV5-4|TRBJ2-7|-
ASSLGTRRLGEQY
>TRBV5-8|TRBJ1-5|-
ASSLAGGVNQPQH
>TRBV10-2|TRBJ2-4|-
ASSESRGNIQY
>TRBV9|TRBJ2-2|-
ASSFVFGELF
>TRBV18|TRBJ2-7|-
ASSPFASGRSEQY
>TRBV7-9|TRBJ2-7|-
ASSPPGTIISYEQY
>TRBV2|TRBJ1-5|once
ASTGTGGSQNQPQH
>TRBV6-5|TRBJ2-5|-
ASSMGLAGADQY
>TRBV5-8|TRBJ2-5|-
ASSLGVTTRRETQY
>TRBV4-1|TRBJ2-3|-
ASSQTLGGGSIWDTQY
>TRBV6-5|TRBJ2-1|-
ASSHPQGGYNEQF
>TRBV5-1|TRBJ1-1|-
ASSLGQGEKAF
>TRBV18|TRBJ1-1|-
ASSPGDRGRAEAF
>TRBV15|TRBJ2-3|-
ATSRDLGVAGAPDTQY
>TRBV29-1|TRBJ2-5|-
SVRTGQETQY
>TRBV4-3|TRBJ2-7|-
ASSQGGREQY
>TRBV4-3|TRBJ1-2|-
ASSQDGGGGVSYGYT
>TRBV19|TRBJ2-7|-
ASSPSGSGGTKNTYEQY
>TRBV10-1|TRBJ2-1|-
ASRAGPAGGNEQF
>TRBV9|TRBJ2-5|-
ASSYSGLKTQY
>TRBV5-4|TRBJ2-7|-
ASSRDYSYEQY
>TRBV5-4|TRBJ2-7|-
ASSGGGTANYEQY
>TRBV15|TRBJ1-6|-
ATSRDLNQGDSPLH
>TRBV7-2|TRBJ1-1|-
ASSVTGVNTEAF
>TRBV2|TRBJ1-4|-
ASRTGGTGEKLF
>TRBV5-4|TRBJ2-7|-
ASSFRNTAAYEQY
>TRBV18|TRBJ2-7|-
ASSPSWISGTYEQY
>TRBV2|-|-
ASSEQGTDYEQY
>TRBV5-1|TRBJ1-5|-
ASSPVGGLNQPQH
>TRBV29-1|TRBJ2-7|-
SVTTGTTYEQY
>TRBV18|TRBJ2-6|once
ASSPGLAAISGANVLT
>TRBV5-1|-|-
ASSLFSNSYEQY
>TRBV27|TRBJ1-2|once
ASSLGTGNYGYT
>TRBV5-6|TRBJ1-1|-
ASSWSGTEAF
>TRBV27|TRBJ1-2|-
ASSLQQGVGGYT
>TRBV5-1|TRBJ1-3|-
ASSRTGLSDTIY
>TRBV5-1|TRBJ2-7|-
ASSRSGRAYEQY
>TRBV7-9|TRBJ1-3|-
ASRKAGGAGNTIY
>TRBV18|TRBJ1-1|-
ASSPDRGSTEAF
>TRBV5-1|TRBJ2-1|few
ASSLAQTLTYNEQF
>TRBV6-5|TRBJ1-2|-
ASRRGLGDGYT
>TRBV5-1|TRBJ1-6|-
ASSLGQGGSYNSPLH
>TRBV10-1|TRBJ2-7|-
ASSEAGERNEQY
>TRBV6-1|TRBJ2-7|few
ASSVRPYEQY